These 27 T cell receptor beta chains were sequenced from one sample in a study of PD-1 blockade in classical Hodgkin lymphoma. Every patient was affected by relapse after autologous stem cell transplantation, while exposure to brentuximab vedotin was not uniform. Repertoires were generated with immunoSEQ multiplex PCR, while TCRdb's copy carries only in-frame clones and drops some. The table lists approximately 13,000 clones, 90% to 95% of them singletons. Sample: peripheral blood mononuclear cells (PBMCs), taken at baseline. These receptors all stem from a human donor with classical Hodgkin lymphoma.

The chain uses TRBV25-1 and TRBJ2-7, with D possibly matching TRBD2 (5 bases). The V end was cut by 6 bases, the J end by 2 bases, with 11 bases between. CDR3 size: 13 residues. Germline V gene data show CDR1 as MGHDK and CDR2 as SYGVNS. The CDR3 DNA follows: TGTGCCAGCAGCAGAAGGGAGACCTACGAGCAGTACTTC. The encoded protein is CASSRRETYEQYF.

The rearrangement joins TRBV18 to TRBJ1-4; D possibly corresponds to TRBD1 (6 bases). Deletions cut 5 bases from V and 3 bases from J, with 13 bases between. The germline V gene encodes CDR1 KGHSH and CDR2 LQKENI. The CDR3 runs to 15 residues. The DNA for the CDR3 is TGTGCCAGCTCAACCTCCAGGGGTGCTAATGAAAAACTGTTTTTT. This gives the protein CASSTSRGANEKLFF.

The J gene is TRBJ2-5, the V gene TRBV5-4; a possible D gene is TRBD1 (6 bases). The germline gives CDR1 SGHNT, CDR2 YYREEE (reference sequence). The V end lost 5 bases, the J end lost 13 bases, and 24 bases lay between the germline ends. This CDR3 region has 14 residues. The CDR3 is CASRDTGTPPSLYF. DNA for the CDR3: TGTGCCAGCAGGGATACCGGGACACCTCCAAGTTTGTACTTC.

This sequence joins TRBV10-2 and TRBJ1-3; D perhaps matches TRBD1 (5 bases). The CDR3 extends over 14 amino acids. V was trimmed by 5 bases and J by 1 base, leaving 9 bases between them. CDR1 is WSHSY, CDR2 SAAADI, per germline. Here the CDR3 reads CASSQGESGNTIYF. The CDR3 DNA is TGCGCCAGCAGTCAGGGAGAATCTGGAAACACCATATATTTT.

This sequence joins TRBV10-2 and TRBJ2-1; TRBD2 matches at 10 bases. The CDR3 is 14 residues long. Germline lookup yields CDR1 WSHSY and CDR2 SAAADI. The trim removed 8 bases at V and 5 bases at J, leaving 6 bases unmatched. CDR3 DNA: TGCGCCAGCGGGTTAGCGGGAGGACACAATGAGCAGTTCTTC. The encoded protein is CASGLAGGHNEQFF.

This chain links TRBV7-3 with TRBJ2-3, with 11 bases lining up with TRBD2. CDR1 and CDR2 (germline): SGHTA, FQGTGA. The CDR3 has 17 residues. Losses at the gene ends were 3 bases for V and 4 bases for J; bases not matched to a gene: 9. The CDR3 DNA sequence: TGTGCCAGCAGCTTTTCTCCGGTAGCGGGGGGGTCAGATACGCAGTATTTT. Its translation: CASSFSPVAGGSDTQYF.

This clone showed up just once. The CDR3 bases are TGTGCCAGCAGCCGGGACAGACTCATTGGCTACACCTTC. It yields the protein CASSRDRLIGYTF. The chain has TRBV7-2 and TRBJ1-2; 7 bases match TRBD1. The trim removed 5 bases at V and 7 bases at J, leaving 7 bases unmatched. Germline loops: CDR1 SGHTA, CDR2 FQGNSA. The CDR3 has 13 residues.

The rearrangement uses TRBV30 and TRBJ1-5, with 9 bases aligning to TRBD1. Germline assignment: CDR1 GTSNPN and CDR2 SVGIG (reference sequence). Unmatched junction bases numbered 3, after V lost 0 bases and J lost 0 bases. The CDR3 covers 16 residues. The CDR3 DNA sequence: TGTGCCTGGAGTGTTACAGGGGGCATTAGCAATCAGCCCCAGCATTTT. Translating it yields CAWSVTGGISNQPQHF.

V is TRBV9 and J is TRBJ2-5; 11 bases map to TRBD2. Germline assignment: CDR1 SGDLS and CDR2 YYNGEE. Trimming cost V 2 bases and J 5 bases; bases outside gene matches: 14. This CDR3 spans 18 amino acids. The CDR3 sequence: CASSVSPLAGGLGETQYF. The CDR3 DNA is TGTGCCAGCAGCGTTAGCCCGCTAGCGGGGGGCCTCGGGGAGACCCAGTACTTC.

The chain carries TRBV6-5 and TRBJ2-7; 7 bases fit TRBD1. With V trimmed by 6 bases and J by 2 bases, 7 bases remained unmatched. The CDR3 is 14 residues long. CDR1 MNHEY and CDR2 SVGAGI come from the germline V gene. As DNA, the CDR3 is TGTGCCAGCAGCCTCGGGACAGCCGCCTACGAGCAGTACTTC. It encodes CASSLGTAAYEQYF.

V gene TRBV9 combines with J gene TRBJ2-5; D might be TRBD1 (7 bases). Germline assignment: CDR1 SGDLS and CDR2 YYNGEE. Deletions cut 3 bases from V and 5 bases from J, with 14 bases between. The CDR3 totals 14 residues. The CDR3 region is CASSAQGGRETQYF. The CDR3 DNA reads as TGTGCCAGCAGCGCCCAGGGGGGAAGGGAGACCCAGTACTTC.

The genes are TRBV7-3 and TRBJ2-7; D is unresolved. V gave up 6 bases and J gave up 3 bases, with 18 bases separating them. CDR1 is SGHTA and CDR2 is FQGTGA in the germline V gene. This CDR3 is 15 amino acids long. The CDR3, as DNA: TGTGCCAGCAGTTTGGAGCCTAATCCGTACTACGAGCAGTACTTC. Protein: CASSLEPNPYYEQYF.

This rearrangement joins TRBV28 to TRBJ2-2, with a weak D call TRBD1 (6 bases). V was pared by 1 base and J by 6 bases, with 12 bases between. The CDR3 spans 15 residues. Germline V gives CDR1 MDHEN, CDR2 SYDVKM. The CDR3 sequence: CASSLSLGGAGELFF. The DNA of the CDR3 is TGTGCCAGCAGTTTATCCCTAGGGGGTGCCGGGGAGCTGTTTTTT.

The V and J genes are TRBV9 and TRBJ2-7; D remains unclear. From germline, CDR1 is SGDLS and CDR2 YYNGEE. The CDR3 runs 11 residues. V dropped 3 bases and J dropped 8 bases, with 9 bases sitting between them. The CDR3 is CASSDEDKQYF. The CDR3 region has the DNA TGTGCCAGCAGCGATGAAGACAAGCAGTACTTC.

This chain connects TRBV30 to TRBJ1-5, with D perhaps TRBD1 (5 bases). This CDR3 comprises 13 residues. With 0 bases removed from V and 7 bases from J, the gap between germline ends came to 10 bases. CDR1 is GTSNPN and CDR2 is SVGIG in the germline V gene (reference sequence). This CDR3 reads CAWSVAGLQPQHF. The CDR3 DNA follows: TGTGCCTGGAGTGTGGCAGGGTTGCAGCCCCAGCATTTT. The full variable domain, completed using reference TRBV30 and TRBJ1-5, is SQTIHQWPATLVQPVGSPLSLECTVEGTSNPNLYWYRQAAGRGLQLLFYSVGIGQISSEVPQNLSASRPQDRQFILSSKKLLLSDSGFYLCAWSVAGLQPQHFGDGTRLSIL.

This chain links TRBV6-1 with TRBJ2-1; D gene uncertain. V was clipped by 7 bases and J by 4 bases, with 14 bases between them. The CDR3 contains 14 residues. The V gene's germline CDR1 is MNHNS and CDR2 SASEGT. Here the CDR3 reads CASTPSHLYNEQFF. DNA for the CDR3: TGTGCCAGCACCCCCTCTCACCTATACAATGAGCAGTTCTTC.

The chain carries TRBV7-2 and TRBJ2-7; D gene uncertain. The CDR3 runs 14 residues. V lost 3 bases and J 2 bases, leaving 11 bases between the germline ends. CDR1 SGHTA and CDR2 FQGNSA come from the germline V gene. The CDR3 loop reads CASSFEGGTYEQYF. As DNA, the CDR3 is TGTGCCAGCAGCTTCGAAGGCGGAACCTACGAGCAGTACTTC.

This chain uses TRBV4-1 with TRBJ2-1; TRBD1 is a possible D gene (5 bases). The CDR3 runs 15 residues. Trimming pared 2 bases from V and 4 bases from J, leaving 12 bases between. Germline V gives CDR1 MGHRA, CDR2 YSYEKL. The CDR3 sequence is CASSQSADSYNEQFF. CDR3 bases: TGCGCCAGCAGCCAATCGGCCGACAGTTACAATGAGCAGTTCTTC.

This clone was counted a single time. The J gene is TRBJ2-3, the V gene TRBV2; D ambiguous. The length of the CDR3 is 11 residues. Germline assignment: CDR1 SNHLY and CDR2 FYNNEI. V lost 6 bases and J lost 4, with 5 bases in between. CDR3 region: CASRWADTQYF. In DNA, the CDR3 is TGTGCCAGCAGGTGGGCAGATACGCAGTATTTT.

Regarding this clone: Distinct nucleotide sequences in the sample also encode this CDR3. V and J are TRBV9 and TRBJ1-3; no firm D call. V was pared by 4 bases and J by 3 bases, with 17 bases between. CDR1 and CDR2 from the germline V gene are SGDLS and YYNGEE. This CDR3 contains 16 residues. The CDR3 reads CASSLNGLGIGNTIYF. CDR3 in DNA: TGTGCCAGCAGCCTAAACGGCCTGGGTATTGGAAACACCATATATTTT.

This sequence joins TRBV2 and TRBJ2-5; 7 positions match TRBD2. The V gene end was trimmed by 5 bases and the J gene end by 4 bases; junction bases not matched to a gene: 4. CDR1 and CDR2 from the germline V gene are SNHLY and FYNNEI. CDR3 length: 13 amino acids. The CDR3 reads CASSYAGVETQYF. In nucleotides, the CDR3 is TGTGCCAGCAGTTATGCGGGGGTAGAGACCCAGTACTTC.

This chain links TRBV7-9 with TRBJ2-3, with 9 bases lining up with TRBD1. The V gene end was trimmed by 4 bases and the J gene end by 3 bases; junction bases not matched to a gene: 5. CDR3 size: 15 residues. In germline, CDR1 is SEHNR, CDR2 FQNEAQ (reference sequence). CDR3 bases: TGTGCCAGCAGCTATACACAGGGGGCTACAGATACGCAGTATTTT. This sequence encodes CASSYTQGATDTQYF.

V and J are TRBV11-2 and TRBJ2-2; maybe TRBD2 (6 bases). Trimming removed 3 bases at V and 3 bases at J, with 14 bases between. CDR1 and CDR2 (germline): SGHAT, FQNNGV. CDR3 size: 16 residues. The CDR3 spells CASSLGGGMHTGELFF. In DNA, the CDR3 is TGTGCCAGCAGCTTGGGGGGAGGTATGCACACCGGGGAGCTGTTTTTT.

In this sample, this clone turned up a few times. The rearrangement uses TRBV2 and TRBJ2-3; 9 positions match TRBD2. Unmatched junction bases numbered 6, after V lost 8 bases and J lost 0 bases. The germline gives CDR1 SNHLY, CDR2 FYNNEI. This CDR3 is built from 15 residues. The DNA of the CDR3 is TGTGCCAGCGGGGAGGCGGGGGGGAGCACAGATACGCAGTATTTT. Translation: CASGEAGGSTDTQYF.

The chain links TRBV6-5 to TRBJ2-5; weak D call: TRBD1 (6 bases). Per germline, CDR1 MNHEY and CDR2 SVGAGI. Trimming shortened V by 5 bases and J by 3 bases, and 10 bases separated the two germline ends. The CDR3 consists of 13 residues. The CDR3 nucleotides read TGTGCCAGCAGTCGACAGGTTAAAGAGACCCAGTACTTC. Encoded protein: CASSRQVKETQYF.

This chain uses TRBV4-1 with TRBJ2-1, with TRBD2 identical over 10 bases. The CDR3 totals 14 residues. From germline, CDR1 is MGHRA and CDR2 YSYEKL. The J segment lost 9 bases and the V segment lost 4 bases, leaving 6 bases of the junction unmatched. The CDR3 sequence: CASSPTSSGSEQFF. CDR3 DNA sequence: TGCGCCAGCAGCCCAACGTCTAGCGGGAGTGAGCAGTTCTTC.

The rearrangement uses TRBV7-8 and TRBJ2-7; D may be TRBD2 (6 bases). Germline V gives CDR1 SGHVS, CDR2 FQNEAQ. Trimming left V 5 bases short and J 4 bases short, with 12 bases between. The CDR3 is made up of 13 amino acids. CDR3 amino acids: CASSTSFGYEQYF. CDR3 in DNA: TGTGCCAGCAGCACTAGCTTCGGATACGAGCAGTACTTC.